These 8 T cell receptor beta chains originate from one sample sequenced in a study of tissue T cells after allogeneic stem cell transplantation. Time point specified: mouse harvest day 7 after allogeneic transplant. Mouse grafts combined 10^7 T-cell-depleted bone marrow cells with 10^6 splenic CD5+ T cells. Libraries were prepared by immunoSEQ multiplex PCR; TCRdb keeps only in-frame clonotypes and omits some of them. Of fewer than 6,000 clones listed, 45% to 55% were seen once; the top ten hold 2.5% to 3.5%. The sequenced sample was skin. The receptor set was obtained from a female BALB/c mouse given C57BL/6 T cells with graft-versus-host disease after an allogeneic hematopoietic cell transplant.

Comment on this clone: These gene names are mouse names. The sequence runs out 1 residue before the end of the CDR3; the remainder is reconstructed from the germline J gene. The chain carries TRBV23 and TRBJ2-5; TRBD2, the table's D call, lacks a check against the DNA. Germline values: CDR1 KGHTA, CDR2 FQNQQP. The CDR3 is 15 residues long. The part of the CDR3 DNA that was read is TGCTCCAGCAGTCAACTGGGGGGGGACCAAGACACCCAGTAC. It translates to CSSSQLGGDQDTQY. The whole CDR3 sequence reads CSSSQLGGDQDTQYF. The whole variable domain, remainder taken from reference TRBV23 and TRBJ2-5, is DAAVTQKPRYLIKMKGQEAEMKCIPEKGHTAVFWYQQKQSKELKFLIYFQNQQPLDQIDMVKERFSAVCPSSSLCSLGIRTCEAEDSALYLCSSSQLGGDQDTQYFGPGTRLLVL.

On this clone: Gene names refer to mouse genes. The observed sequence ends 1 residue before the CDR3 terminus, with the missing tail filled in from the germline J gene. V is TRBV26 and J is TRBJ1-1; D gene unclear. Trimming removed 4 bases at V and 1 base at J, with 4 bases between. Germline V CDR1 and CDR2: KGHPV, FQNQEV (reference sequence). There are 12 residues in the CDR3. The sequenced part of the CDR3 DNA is TGTGCCAGCAGTCACCAAAACACAGAAGTCTTC. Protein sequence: CASSHQNTEVF. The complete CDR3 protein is CASSHQNTEVFF.

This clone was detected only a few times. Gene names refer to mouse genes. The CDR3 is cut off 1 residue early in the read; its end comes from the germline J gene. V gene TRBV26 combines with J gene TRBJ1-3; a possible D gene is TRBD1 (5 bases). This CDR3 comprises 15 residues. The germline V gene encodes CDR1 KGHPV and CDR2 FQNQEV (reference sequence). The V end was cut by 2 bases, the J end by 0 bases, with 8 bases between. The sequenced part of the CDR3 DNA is TGTGCCAGCAGTCTGGAGGGGCGTTCTGGAAATACGCTCTAT. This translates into CASSLEGRSGNTLY. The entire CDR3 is CASSLEGRSGNTLYF.

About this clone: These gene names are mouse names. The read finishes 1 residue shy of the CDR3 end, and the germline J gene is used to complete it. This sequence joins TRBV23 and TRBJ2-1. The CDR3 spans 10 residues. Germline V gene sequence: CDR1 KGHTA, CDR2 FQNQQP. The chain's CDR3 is CSSSHGPQFF. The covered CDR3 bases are TGCTCCAGCAGTCACGGCCCCCAGTTC.

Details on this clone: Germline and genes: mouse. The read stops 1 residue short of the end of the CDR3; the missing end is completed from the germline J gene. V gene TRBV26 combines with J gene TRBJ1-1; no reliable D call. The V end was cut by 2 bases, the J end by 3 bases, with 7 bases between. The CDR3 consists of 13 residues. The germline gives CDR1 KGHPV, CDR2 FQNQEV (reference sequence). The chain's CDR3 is CASSLGRDTEVFF. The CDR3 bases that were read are TGTGCCAGCAGTCTGGGACGTGACACAGAAGTCTTC.

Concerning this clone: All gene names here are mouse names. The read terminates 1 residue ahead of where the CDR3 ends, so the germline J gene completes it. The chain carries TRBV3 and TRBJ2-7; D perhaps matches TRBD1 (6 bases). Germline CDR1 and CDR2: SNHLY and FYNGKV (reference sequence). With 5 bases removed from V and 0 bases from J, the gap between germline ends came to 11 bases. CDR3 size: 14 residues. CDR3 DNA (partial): TGTGCCAGCAGCAGCCGGGACATCTCCTATGAACAGTAC. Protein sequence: CASSSRDISYEQY. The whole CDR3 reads CASSSRDISYEQYF.

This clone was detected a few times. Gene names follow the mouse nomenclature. The part of the CDR3 DNA that was read is TGTGCCAGCAGTCCCAGTGCAAACACAGAAGTCTTC. Amino acids: CASSPSANTEVF. In full, the CDR3 is CASSPSANTEVFF. The chain employs TRBV26 and TRBJ1-1; D not resolved. The CDR3 goes on 1 residue after the read ends, and that part is filled in from the germline J gene. The CDR3 length is 13 residues. Trimming took off 4 bases at V and 0 bases at J, with 6 bases between the two ends. Germline CDR1 reads KGHPV; CDR2 reads FQNQEV (reference sequence).

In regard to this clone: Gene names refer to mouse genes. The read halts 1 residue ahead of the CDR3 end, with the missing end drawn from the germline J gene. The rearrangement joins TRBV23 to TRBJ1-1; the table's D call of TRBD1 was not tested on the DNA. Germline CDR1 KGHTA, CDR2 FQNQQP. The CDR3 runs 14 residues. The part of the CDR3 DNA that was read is TGCTCCAGCAGTCAATCCCCAGGGAACACAGAAGTCTTC. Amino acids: CSSSQSPGNTEVF. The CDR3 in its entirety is CSSSQSPGNTEVFF.